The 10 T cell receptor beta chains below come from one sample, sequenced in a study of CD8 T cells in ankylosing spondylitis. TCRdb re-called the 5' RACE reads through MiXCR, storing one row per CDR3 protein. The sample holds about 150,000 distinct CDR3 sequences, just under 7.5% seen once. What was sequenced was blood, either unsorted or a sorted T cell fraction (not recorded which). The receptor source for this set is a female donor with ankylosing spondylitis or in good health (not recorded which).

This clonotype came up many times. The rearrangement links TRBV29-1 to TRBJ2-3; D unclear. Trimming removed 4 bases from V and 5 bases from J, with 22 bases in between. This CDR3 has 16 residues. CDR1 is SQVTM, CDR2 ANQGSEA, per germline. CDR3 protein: CSVGMTTSSWGDTQYF. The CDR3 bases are TGCAGCGTTGGGATGACGACAAGCTCCTGGGGAGATACGCAGTATTTT.

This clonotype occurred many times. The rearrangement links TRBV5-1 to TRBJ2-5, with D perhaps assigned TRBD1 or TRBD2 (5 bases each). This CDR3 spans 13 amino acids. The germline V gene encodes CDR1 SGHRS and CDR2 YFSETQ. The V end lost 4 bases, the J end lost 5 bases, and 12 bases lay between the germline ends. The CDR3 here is CASSPGTSETQYF. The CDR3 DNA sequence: TGCGCCAGCAGCCCTGGGACCTCCGAGACCCAGTACTTC.

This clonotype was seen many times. This chain's CDR3 is CASSPLSNEQFF. The CDR3 region has the DNA TGTGCCAGCAGCCCACTTAGTAATGAGCAGTTCTTC. The V gene is TRBV6-6, the J gene TRBJ2-1; D is undetermined. Between the trimmed V and J ends, which lost 6 bases and 7 bases, there was a span of 10 bases. Germline V gives CDR1 MNHNY, CDR2 SVGAGI (reference sequence). This CDR3 is built from 12 residues.

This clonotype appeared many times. CDR3: CACGISGGTEQYF. The DNA for the CDR3 is TGTGCCTGCGGGATTAGCGGGGGGACTGAGCAGTACTTC. This chain uses TRBV12-3 or TRBV12-4 with TRBJ2-7; the match to TRBD2 covers 10 bases. The CDR3 is 13 residues long. V lost 11 bases to trimming and J lost 7 bases; unmatched junction nucleotides: 11.

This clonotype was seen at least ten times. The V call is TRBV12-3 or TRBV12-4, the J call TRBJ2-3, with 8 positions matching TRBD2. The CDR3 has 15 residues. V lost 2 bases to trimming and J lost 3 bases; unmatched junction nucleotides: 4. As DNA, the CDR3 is TGTGCCAGCAGTTTACGGGGGGGGGCTACAGATACGCAGTATTTT. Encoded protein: CASSLRGGATDTQYF.

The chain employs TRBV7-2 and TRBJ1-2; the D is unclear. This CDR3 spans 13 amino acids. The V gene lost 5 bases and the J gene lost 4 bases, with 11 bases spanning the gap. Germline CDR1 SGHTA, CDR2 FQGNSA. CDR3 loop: CASSPSVLYGYTF. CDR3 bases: TGTGCCAGCAGCCCCTCAGTACTCTATGGCTACACCTTC. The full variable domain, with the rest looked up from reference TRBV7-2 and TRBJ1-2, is GAGVSQSPSNKVTEKGKDVELRCDPISGHTALYWYRQSLGQGLEFLIYFQGNSAPDKSGLPSDRFSAERTGGSVSTLTIQRTQQEDSAVYLCASSPSVLYGYTFGSGTRLTVV.

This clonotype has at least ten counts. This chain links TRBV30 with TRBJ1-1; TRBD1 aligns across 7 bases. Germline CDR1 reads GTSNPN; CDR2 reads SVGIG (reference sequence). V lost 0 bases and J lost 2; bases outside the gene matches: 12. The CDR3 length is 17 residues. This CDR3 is CAWSVRRTGTANTEAFF. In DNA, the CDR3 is TGTGCCTGGAGTGTACGACGGACCGGGACAGCTAACACTGAAGCTTTCTTT.

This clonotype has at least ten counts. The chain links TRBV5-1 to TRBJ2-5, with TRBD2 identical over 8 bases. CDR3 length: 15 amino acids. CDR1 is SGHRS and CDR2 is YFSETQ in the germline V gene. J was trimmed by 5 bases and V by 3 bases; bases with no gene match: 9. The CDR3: CASSWRGAGEETQYF. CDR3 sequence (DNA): TGCGCCAGCAGCTGGCGGGGGGCCGGGGAGGAGACCCAGTACTTC.

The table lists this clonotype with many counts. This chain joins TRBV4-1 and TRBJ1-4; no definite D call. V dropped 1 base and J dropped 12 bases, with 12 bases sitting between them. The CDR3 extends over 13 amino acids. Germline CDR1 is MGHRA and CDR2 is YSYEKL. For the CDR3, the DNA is TGCGCCAGCAGCCAAGTTGGGTCGGAGGAACTGTTTTTT. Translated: CASSQVGSEELFF.

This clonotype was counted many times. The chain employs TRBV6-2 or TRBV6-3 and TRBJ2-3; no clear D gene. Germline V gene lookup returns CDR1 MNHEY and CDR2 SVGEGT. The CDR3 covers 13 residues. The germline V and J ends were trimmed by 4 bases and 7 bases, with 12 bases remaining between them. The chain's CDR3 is CASSSTDEYTQYF. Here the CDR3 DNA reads TGTGCCAGCAGTTCGACGGACGAATATACGCAGTATTTT.